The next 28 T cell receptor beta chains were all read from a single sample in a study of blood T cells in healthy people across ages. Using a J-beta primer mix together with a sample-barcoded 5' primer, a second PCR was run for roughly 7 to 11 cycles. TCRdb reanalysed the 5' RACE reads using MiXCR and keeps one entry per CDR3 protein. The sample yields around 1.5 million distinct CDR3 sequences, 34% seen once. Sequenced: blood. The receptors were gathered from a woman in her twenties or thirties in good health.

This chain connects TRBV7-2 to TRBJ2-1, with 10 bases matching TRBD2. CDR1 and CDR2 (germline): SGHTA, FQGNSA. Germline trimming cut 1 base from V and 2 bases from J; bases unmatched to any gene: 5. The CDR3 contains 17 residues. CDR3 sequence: CASSLELAGLPYNEQFF. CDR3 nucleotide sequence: TGTGCCAGCAGCTTAGAACTAGCGGGGCTCCCCTACAATGAGCAGTTCTTC.

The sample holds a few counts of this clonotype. In DNA, the CDR3 is TGCAGCGTTGAAGGGACACTAAACACTGAAGCTTTCTTT. It translates to CSVEGTLNTEAFF. The chain recombines TRBV29-1 with TRBJ1-1; D may be TRBD1 (5 bases). The CDR3 has 13 residues. The V gene lost 1 base and the J gene lost 2 bases, with 8 bases spanning the gap. Germline CDR1 and CDR2: SQVTM and ANQGSEA.

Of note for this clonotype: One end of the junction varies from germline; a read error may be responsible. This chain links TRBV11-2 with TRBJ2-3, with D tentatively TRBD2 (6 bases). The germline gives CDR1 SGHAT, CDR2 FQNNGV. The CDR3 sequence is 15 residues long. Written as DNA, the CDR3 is TGTGCCAGCAGCTTTCGTGGGGGGAACTCAGATACGCGGTATTTT. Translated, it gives CASSFRGGNSDTRYF. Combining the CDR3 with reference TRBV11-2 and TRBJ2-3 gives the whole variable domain EAGVAQSPRYKIIEKRQSVAFWCNPISGHATLYWYQQILGQGPKLLIQFQNNGVVDDSQLPKDRFSAERLKGVDSTLKIQPAKLEDSAVYLCASSFRGGNSDTRYFGPGTRLTVL.

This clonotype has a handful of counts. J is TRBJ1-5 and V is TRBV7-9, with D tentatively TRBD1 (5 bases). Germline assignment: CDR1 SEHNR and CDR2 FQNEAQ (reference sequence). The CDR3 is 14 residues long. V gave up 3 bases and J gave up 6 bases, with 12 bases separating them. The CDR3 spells CASSLDSQGQPQHF. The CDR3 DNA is TGTGCCAGCAGCTTGGACTCCCAGGGTCAGCCCCAGCATTTT.

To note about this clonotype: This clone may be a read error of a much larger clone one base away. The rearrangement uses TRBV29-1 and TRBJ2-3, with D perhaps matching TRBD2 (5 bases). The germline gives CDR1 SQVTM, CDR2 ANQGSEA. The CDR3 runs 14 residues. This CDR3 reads CSVAELVLTDAQYF. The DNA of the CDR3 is TGCAGCGTTGCTGAACTAGTCCTCACAGATGCGCAGTATTTT.

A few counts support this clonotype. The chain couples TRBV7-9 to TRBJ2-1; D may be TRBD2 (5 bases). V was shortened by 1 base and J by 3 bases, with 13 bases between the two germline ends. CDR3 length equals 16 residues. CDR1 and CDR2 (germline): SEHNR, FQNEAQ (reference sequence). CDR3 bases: TGTGCCAGCAGCTTAGAAGGGCGGGTTAACTACAATGAGCAGTTCTTC. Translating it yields CASSLEGRVNYNEQFF. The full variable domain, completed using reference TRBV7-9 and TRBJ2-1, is DTGVSQNPRHKITKRGQNVTFRCDPISEHNRLYWYRQTLGQGPEFLTYFQNEAQLEKSRLLSDRFSAERPKGSFSTLEIQRTEQGDSAMYLCASSLEGRVNYNEQFFGPGTRLTVL.

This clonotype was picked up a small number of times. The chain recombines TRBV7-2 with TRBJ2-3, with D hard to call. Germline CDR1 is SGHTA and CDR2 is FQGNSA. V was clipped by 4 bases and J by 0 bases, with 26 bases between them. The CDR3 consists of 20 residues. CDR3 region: CASSSQPVERLYPSTDTQYF. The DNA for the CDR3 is TGTGCCAGCAGCTCCCAGCCGGTGGAACGCCTTTACCCTAGCACAGATACGCAGTATTTT.

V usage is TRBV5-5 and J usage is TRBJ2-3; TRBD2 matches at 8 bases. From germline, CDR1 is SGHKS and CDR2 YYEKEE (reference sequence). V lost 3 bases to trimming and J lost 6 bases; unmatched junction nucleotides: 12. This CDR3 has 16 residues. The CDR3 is CASSSGGRGAWDTQYF. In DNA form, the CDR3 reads TGTGCCAGCAGCTCAGGAGGGCGGGGGGCATGGGATACGCAGTATTTT.

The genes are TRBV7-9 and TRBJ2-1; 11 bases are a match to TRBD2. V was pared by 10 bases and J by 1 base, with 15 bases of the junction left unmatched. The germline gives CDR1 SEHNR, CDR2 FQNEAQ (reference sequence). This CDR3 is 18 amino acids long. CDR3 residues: CATGLAEAGARSYNEQFF. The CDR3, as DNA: TGTGCCACGGGACTAGCGGAGGCGGGGGCAAGATCCTACAATGAGCAGTTCTTC.

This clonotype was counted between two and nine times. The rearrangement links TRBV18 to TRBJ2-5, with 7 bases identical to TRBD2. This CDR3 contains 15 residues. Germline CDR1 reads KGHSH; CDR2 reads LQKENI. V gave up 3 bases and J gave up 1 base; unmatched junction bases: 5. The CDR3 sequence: CASSPRAGVQETQYF. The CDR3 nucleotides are TGTGCCAGCTCACCTCGTGCGGGGGTCCAAGAGACCCAGTACTTC.

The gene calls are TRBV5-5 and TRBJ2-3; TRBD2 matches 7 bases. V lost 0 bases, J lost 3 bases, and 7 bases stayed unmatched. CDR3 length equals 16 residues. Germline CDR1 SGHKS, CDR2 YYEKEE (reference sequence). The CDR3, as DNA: TGTGCCAGCAGCTTGGAAACGGGAGCGGGGACAGATACGCAGTATTTT. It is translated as CASSLETGAGTDTQYF.

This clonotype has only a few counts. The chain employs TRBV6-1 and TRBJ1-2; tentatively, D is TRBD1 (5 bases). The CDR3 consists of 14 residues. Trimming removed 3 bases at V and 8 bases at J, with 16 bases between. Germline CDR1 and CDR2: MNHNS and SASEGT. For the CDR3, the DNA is TGTGCCAGCAGTGAGCTGGGGGGTTTGGTGGGCTACACCTTC. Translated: CASSELGGLVGYTF.

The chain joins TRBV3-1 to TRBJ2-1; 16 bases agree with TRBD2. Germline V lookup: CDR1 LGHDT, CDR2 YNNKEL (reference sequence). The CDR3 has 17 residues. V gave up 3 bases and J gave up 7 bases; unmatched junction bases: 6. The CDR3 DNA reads TGTGCCAGCAGCCAGGGACTAGCGGGGGGGCCTTGGAATGAGCAGTTCTTC. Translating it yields CASSQGLAGGPWNEQFF.

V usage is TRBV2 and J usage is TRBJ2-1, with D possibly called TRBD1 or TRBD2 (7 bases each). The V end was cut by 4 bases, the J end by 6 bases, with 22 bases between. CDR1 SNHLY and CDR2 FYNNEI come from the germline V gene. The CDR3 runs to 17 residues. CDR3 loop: CASSAEGAGDYFNEQFF. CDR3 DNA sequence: TGTGCCAGCAGTGCGGAGGGGGCGGGAGACTATTTCAATGAGCAGTTCTTC.

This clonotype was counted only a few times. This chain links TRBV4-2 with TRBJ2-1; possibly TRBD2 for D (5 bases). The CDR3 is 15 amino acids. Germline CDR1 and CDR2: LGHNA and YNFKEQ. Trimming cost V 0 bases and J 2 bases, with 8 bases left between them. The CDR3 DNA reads TGTGCCAGCAGCCAAGATCCGGGAACCTACAATGAGCAGTTCTTC. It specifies CASSQDPGTYNEQFF.

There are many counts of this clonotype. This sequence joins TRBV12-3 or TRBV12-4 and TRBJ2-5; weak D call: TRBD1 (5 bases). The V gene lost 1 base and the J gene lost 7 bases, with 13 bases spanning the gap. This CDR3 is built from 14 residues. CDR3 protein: CASSLDGAARTQYF. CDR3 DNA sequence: TGTGCCAGCAGTTTAGATGGGGCGGCGCGGACCCAGTACTTC.

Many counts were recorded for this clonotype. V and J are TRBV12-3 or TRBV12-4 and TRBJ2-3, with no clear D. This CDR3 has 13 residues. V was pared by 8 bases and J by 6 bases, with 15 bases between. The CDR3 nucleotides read TGTGCCAGCCTATCCCGGATGGGGGATACGCAGTATTTT. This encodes CASLSRMGDTQYF.

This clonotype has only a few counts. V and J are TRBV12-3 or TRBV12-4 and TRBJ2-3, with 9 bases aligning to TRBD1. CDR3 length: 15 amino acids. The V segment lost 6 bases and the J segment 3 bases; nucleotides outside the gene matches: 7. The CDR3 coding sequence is TGTGCCAGCAGGAAGGGGACAGGGTTGACAGATACGCAGTATTTT. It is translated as CASRKGTGLTDTQYF.

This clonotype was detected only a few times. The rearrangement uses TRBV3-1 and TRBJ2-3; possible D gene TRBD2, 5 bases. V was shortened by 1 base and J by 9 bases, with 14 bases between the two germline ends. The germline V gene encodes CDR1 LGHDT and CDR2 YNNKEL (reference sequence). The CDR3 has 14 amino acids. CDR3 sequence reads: CASSQGGNLHTQYF. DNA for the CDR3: TGTGCCAGCAGCCAAGGAGGGAACCTTCACACGCAGTATTTT.

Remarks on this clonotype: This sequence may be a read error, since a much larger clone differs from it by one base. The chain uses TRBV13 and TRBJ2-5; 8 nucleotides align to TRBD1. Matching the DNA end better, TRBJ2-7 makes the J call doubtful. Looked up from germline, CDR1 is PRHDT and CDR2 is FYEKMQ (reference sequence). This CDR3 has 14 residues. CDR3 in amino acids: CASSPYMDRDEQYF. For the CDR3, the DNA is TGTGCCAGCAGCCCATACATGGACAGGGACGAGCAGTACTTC.

The CDR3 DNA sequence: TGTGCCAGCAGCGCCCGGACAGGGCAGGGGGGCTACACCTTC. Its protein product is CASSARTGQGGYTF. The chain couples TRBV7-2 to TRBJ1-2; 8 bases are a match to TRBD1. Germline CDR1 is SGHTA and CDR2 is FQGNSA. V gave up 5 bases and J gave up 8 bases; unmatched junction bases: 10. The CDR3 consists of 14 residues.

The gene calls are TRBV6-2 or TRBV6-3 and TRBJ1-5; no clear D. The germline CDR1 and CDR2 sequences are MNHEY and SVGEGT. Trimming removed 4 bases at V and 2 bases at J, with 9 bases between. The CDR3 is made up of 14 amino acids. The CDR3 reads CASSSLVGNQPQHF. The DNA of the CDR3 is TGTGCCAGCAGTTCACTGGTGGGCAATCAGCCCCAGCATTTT.

CDR3 coding DNA: TGTGCCAGCGCCTATACTCACACCGGGGAGCTGTTTTTT. Encoded protein: CASAYTHTGELFF. The chain joins TRBV12-3 or TRBV12-4 to TRBJ2-2; no clear D. The CDR3 runs to 13 residues. The V and J ends lost 8 bases and 3 bases respectively, with 10 bases between them.

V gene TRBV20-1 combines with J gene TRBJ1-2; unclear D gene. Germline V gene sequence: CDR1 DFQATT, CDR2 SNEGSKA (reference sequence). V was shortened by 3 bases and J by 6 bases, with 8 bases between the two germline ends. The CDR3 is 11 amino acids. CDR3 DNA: TGCAGTGCTAGTAGAGGGAATGGCTACACCTTC. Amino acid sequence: CSASRGNGYTF.

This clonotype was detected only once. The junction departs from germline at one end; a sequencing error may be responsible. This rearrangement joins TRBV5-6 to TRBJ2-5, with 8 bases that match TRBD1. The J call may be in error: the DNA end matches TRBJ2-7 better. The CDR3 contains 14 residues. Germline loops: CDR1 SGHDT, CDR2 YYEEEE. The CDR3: CTSSFGDRGHEQYF. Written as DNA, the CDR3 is TGTACCAGCAGCTTCGGAGACAGGGGCCACGAGCAGTACTTC.

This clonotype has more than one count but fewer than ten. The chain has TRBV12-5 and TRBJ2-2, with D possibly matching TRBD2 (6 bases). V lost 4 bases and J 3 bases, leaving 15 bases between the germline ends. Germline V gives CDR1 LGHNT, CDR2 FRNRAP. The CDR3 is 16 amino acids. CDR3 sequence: CASGYDGWEDTGELFF. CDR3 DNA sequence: TGTGCTAGTGGTTACGACGGATGGGAGGACACCGGGGAGCTGTTTTTT.

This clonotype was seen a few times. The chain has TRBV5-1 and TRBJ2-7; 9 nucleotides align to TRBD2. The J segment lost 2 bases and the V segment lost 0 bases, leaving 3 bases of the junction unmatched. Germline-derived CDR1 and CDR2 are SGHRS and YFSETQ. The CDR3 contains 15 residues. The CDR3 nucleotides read TGCGCCAGCAGCTTGGTAATAGCGGGAGCCTACGAGCAGTACTTC. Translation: CASSLVIAGAYEQYF.

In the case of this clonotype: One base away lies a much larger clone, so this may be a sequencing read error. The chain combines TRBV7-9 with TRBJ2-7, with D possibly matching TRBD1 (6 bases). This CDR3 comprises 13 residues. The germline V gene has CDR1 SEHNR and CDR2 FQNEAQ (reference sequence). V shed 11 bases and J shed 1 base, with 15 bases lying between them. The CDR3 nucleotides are TGTGCCGGCACTTCCCAGGGGTCCTACGAGCAGTACTTC. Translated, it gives CAGTSQGSYEQYF.